These 25 T cell receptor beta chains originate from one sample sequenced in a study of shared clonotypes between healthy human individuals. Clones were read by immunoSEQ multiplex PCR, and TCRdb kept only the in-frame ones, dropping some. The data show more than 2 million clones, about 93% seen once. It was CD45RO-negative cells, positively selected for CCR7, that made up naive CD8 cells, with terminally differentiated effector memory CD45RA+ cells excluded. Sequencing input: naive CD8+ T cells from PBMCs. These receptors were collected from a man younger than 30 in good health. Some clones in this sample may be carry-over from other donors' samples.

The V call is TRBV4-1, the J call TRBJ2-7; 9 bases are a match to TRBD2. The junction had 16 bases not matched to a gene; V was cut back by 0 bases and J by 4 bases. This CDR3 is 19 amino acids long. Germline CDR1 reads MGHRA; CDR2 reads YSYEKL. The CDR3 region has the DNA TGCGCCAGCAGCCAAGATTCTTCGCCCGGCGGGAGGGTATTGTACGAGCAGTACTTC. Residues: CASSQDSSPGGRVLYEQYF.

This chain links TRBV21-1 with TRBJ1-1; the table's D call, TRBD1, was not checked against the DNA. TRBV21-1 represents a pseudogene. This CDR3 comprises 19 residues. The CDR3 region is CASSKFSRVRARALTEAFF. CDR3 nucleotides: TGTGCCAGCAGCAAATTCTCTCGTGTAAGAGCCAGGGCCCTTACTGAAGCTTTCTTT.

J is TRBJ2-5 and V is TRBV6-5; 9 nucleotides match TRBD1. Germline assignment: CDR1 MNHEY and CDR2 SVGAGI. CDR3 length equals 15 residues. Trimming took 2 bases from V and 3 from J; bases not matched to a gene: 4. The CDR3 nucleotides are TGTGCCAGCAGTTACCCTGGGACAGGGAAAGAGACCCAGTACTTC. It translates to CASSYPGTGKETQYF.

The chain combines TRBV7-2 with TRBJ2-1; D ambiguous. Germline CDR1 is SGHTA and CDR2 is FQGNSA. V was pared by 2 bases and J by 4 bases, with 15 bases between. The CDR3 consists of 16 residues. DNA of the CDR3: TGTGCCAGCAGCTTAATGGCGCTACCCCTGTACAATGAGCAGTTCTTC. Protein product: CASSLMALPLYNEQFF.

This sequence joins TRBV7-9 and TRBJ2-5, with 7 nucleotides matching TRBD1. J lost 5 bases, V lost 6 bases, and 21 bases had no gene match. The CDR3 spans 18 residues. Germline V gene lookup returns CDR1 SEHNR and CDR2 FQNEAQ (reference sequence). The CDR3 DNA is TGTGCCAGCAGTCAACACCGCCGGACAGGAGAAGGTGGGGAGACCCAGTACTTC. Translation: CASSQHRRTGEGGETQYF. Complete variable domain (other parts from reference TRBV7-9 and TRBJ2-5): DTGVSQNPRHKITKRGQNVTFRCDPISEHNRLYWYRQTLGQGPEFLTYFQNEAQLEKSRLLSDRFSAERPKGSFSTLEIQRTEQGDSAMYLCASSQHRRTGEGGETQYFGPGTRLLVL.

This clone was seen a single time. The chain recombines TRBV2 with TRBJ1-5; D remains ambiguous. Trimming pared 6 bases from V and 0 bases from J, leaving 18 bases between. Germline V gene lookup returns CDR1 SNHLY and CDR2 FYNNEI. The CDR3 covers 17 residues. CDR3 coding DNA: TGTGCCAGCAGCCCAGAACCGACGGAATATAGCAATCAGCCCCAGCATTTT. Translated, it gives CASSPEPTEYSNQPQHF.

CDR3 nucleotides: TGTGCCAGCAGCCCTAGGACAGCCGTACAAGAGACCCAGTACTTC. It codes for CASSPRTAVQETQYF. The chain couples TRBV7-9 to TRBJ2-5, with D possibly being TRBD1 (6 bases). The CDR3 is made up of 15 amino acids. CDR1 is SEHNR, CDR2 FQNEAQ, per germline (reference sequence). The V end was cut by 5 bases, the J end by 2 bases, with 15 bases between.

The chain joins TRBV27 to TRBJ1-5; possibly TRBD1 for D (5 bases). Per the germline V gene, CDR1 is MNHEY and CDR2 is SMNVEV (reference sequence). The CDR3 is 14 residues long. V dropped 10 bases and J dropped 3 bases, with 16 bases sitting between them. The CDR3 protein is CATVWEGPNQPQHF. For the CDR3, the DNA is TGTGCCACGGTGTGGGAGGGACCCAATCAGCCCCAGCATTTT.

V is TRBV4-1 and J is TRBJ2-2, with D tentatively TRBD1 or TRBD2 (6 bases each). The CDR3 sequence is 16 residues long. Germline CDR1 and CDR2: MGHRA and YSYEKL. The V and J ends lost 3 bases and 3 bases respectively, with 14 bases between them. CDR3 nucleotide sequence: TGCGCCAGCAGCCAGTATGGGGGCGGGGACACCGGGGAGCTGTTTTTT. Its translation is CASSQYGGGDTGELFF.

The chain is built from TRBV4-1 and TRBJ2-7; D is perhaps TRBD2 (6 bases). The CDR3 has 15 residues. V gave up 4 bases and J gave up 4 bases, with 17 bases separating them. CDR1 is MGHRA and CDR2 is YSYEKL in the germline V gene. CDR3 coding DNA: TGCGCCAGCAGCCTAGGCGGGGACCCGCGGTACGAGCAGTACTTC. Its translation: CASSLGGDPRYEQYF.

The chain joins TRBV5-4 to TRBJ2-7, with TRBD2 identical over 7 bases. J lost 2 bases, V lost 4 bases, and 9 bases had no gene match. CDR1 is SGHNT, CDR2 YYREEE, per germline (reference sequence). The length of the CDR3 is 15 residues. The CDR3 sequence: CASSPFAGVPYEQYF. The CDR3 coding sequence is TGTGCCAGCAGCCCCTTCGCGGGGGTACCCTACGAGCAGTACTTC.

The V call is TRBV6-6, the J call TRBJ1-3, with 7 bases aligning to TRBD1. Germline CDR1 and CDR2: MNHNY and SVGAGI (reference sequence). V was pared by 7 bases and J by 3 bases, with 12 bases of the junction left unmatched. The CDR3 has 16 residues. This chain's CDR3 is CASTSRQGDDGNTIYF. In nucleotides, the CDR3 is TGTGCCAGCACCTCACGACAGGGCGACGATGGAAACACCATATATTTT.

This chain uses TRBV4-1 with TRBJ2-5, with 10 bases fitting TRBD2. CDR3 length: 17 residues. Germline V gives CDR1 MGHRA, CDR2 YSYEKL. Unmatched junction bases numbered 10, after V lost 4 bases and J lost 2 bases. CDR3 sequence: CASSPLPSLAGQETQYF. CDR3 nucleotides: TGCGCCAGCAGCCCTCTCCCGTCACTAGCGGGACAAGAGACCCAGTACTTC.

This chain's CDR3 is CASMVGVGPEKLFF. CDR3 nucleotides: TGTGCCAGCATGGTCGGGGTTGGACCGGAAAAACTGTTTTTT. The chain carries TRBV7-9 and TRBJ1-4; D gene uncertain. The CDR3 is made up of 14 amino acids. Trimming removed 7 bases from V and 8 bases from J, with 17 bases in between. Per the germline V gene, CDR1 is SEHNR and CDR2 is FQNEAQ (reference sequence).

The chain is built from TRBV27 and TRBJ1-1; 7 nucleotides align to TRBD1. The CDR3 runs 15 residues. The V gene's germline CDR1 is MNHEY and CDR2 SMNVEV (reference sequence). V shed 5 bases and J 5 bases; nucleotides not matched to a gene: 11. The CDR3 reads CASSVLGGYGTEAFF. The CDR3 DNA is TGTGCCAGCAGTGTCCTAGGGGGCTATGGAACTGAAGCTTTCTTT.

The J gene is TRBJ1-1, the V gene TRBV7-9, with D maybe TRBD1 (5 bases). V was pared by 5 bases and J by 1 base, with 20 bases between. The CDR3 spans 17 residues. CDR1 is SEHNR, CDR2 FQNEAQ, per germline (reference sequence). CDR3 sequence: CASSDGVSAGRNTEAFF. The CDR3 DNA is TGTGCCAGCAGCGATGGGGTGTCAGCAGGGAGGAACACTGAAGCTTTCTTT.

The rearrangement links TRBV29-1 to TRBJ2-5; 10 nucleotides line up with TRBD2. The J call could be wrong; TRBJ2-7 is a better fit for the DNA end. Per the germline V gene, CDR1 is SQVTM and CDR2 is ANQGSEA. The CDR3 extends over 15 amino acids. The CDR3 DNA reads TGCAGCGCCGAGAATCTTGCAGCGGGAGGGCTCGAGCAGTACTTC. As protein: CSAENLAAGGLEQYF.

This rearrangement joins TRBV7-6 to TRBJ2-1, with D possibly being TRBD1 (5 bases). This CDR3 is 16 amino acids long. The germline V gene has CDR1 SGHVS and CDR2 FNYEAQ. Between the trimmed V and J ends, which lost 5 bases and 2 bases, there was a span of 16 bases. CDR3 bases: TGTGCCAGCAGCCCCCCAAGGGGTTCCCCCTACAATGAGCAGTTCTTC. Residues: CASSPPRGSPYNEQFF.

The V call is TRBV5-1, the J call TRBJ2-2; D is unresolved. V lost 4 bases, J lost 6 bases, and 25 bases lay in between. Germline CDR1 reads SGHRS; CDR2 reads YFSETQ. The CDR3 has 18 residues. For the CDR3, the DNA is TGCGCCAGCAGCCCCTGGCGGTCGGCTAGAATTGCGTCCGGGGAGCTGTTTTTT. It specifies CASSPWRSARIASGELFF.

V usage is TRBV28 and J usage is TRBJ1-2; maybe TRBD1 (5 bases). Germline CDR1 is MDHEN and CDR2 is SYDVKM. The CDR3 has 13 residues. Trimming took 3 bases from V and 6 from J, leaving 11 bases between them. CDR3 amino acids: CASSFSGTDGYTF. The CDR3 bases are TGTGCCAGCAGTTTTTCGGGGACGGATGGCTACACCTTC.

This sequence joins TRBV4-1 and TRBJ1-1; D perhaps matches TRBD1 (5 bases). V was pared by 11 bases and J by 7 bases, with 23 bases between. CDR3 size: 14 residues. Germline assignment: CDR1 MGHRA and CDR2 YSYEKL. The CDR3 DNA follows: TGCGCCTCACGGGGGGTCGGGGCGGGTAGTGAAGCTTTCTTT. Its protein product is CASRGVGAGSEAFF.

V and J are TRBV6-1 and TRBJ1-5; D gene uncertain. The CDR3 loop spans 13 amino acids. In germline, CDR1 is MNHNS, CDR2 SASEGT. V lost 5 bases to trimming and J lost 7 bases, with 12 bases between them. The CDR3 loop reads CASSRPPNQPQHF. The CDR3, as DNA: TGTGCCAGCAGTCGGCCCCCTAACCAGCCCCAGCATTTT.

V is TRBV10-1 and J is TRBJ2-1, with 9 bases aligning to TRBD2. Trimming removed 2 bases from V and 7 bases from J; junction bases left unmatched: 6. The CDR3 length is 15 residues. Germline assignment: CDR1 WNHNN and CDR2 SYGVQD (reference sequence). The CDR3 here is CASSETGLAPNEQFF. As DNA, the CDR3 is TGCGCCAGCAGTGAGACGGGACTAGCTCCTAATGAGCAGTTCTTC.

The chain couples TRBV11-2 to TRBJ2-6, with a weak D call TRBD2 (6 bases). The V gene's germline CDR1 is SGHAT and CDR2 FQNNGV. With 3 bases removed from V and 11 bases from J, the gap between germline ends came to 26 bases. The CDR3 loop spans 18 amino acids. CDR3 bases: TGTGCCAGCAGCTTCGGAGCAGCAGGCCCGACGGAGGGTTACGTCCTGACTTTC. Translating it yields CASSFGAAGPTEGYVLTF.

As concerns this clone: The same CDR3 arises from other DNA sequences in this sample as well. The J gene is TRBJ2-1, the V gene TRBV9; D gene unclear. The germline V gene has CDR1 SGDLS and CDR2 YYNGEE. CDR3 length: 12 amino acids. V lost 0 bases and J 7 bases, leaving 5 bases between the germline ends. Here the CDR3 reads CASSVAPNEQFF. The CDR3 coding sequence is TGTGCCAGCAGCGTAGCCCCGAATGAGCAGTTCTTC.